Described below is a single TCR beta chain sequence and its context. Its matching antigen is unknown. This sample was taken from a study of T cells after yellow fever vaccination. The germline V and J ends were trimmed by 4 bases and 0 bases, with 11 bases remaining between them. The CDR3 has 16 residues. CDR1 is SGHRS, CDR2 YFSETQ, per germline. 5'RACE template switching generated TCR cDNA, adding a universal primer site and UMIs. TCRdb ran MiXCR on the 5' RACE reads and lists one entry per CDR3 protein. The sample lists more than 300,000 distinct CDR3 sequences, around 4.4% occurring once. Study outcomes and limitations: Post-booster repertoires contained most primary-vaccination clones again (roughly 96% CD4, roughly 90% CD8). The CD4 and CD8 compartments had a small share of their clonotypes in common.

Sequencing used PBMCs, obtained 15 days after the yellow fever booster vaccination. This sequence joins TRBV5-1 and TRBJ2-6; tentative D call: TRBD1 (5 bases). The clonotype originates from a man aged 18 to 29 who received the YFV17D yellow fever vaccine. The CDR3 nucleotides read TGCGCCAGCAGCGACAGATATACCTCTGGGGCCAACGTCCTGACTTTC. Its translation is CASSDRYTSGANVLTF.